This TCR beta chain derives from a study of T cell repertoires in cytomegalovirus infection. TCRdb redid the calling of the reads with MiXCR, one entry per CDR3 protein. Of some 150,000 distinct CDR3 sequences in the sample, about 6.1% were seen once. In the case of this clonotype: What it binds is not known.

General observations from the study: HLA-C-restricted CMV clonotypes gave the most frequent clonotype in two of eight donors.

Germline-derived CDR1 and CDR2 are SGDLS and YYNGEE. The CDR3 consists of 12 residues. V lost 3 bases, J lost 3 bases, and 6 bases lay in between. The sequencing sample was made of PBMCs. The chain carries TRBV9 and TRBJ1-2; D is ambiguous. This receptor was obtained from a human donor in good health (CMV status not recorded). Some clones in this sample may be carry-over from other donors' samples. The CDR3 DNA reads as TGTGCCAGCAGCGGACGTTACTATGGCTACACCTTC. This translates into CASSGRYYGYTF.